Listed below are T cell receptor beta chains from one sample, sequenced in a study of T-cell memory formation after mild COVID-19. TCRdb used MiXCR to reprocess the 5' RACE reads, holding one entry per CDR3 protein. The table includes approximately 400,000 distinct CDR3 sequences, over 15% detected once. Sequences were obtained from PBMCs or a T cell subset sorted from them (not recorded which). All receptors come from a young man who had mild COVID-19 (a few samples of this study predate the infection). Cell type and time point are not known. Each CDR3 is given with its conserved first and last residue. The D gene is left open where the match is weak. Part of the rows lack a size; the others show once, few, many or a class for expanded clones.

j_gene: TRBJ2-2
d_gene: NA
abundance: NA
v_gene: TRBV7-9
CDR3nt: TGTGCCAGCAGCTTTTCCCAAAACACCGGGGAGCTGTTTTTT
CDR3aa: CASSFSQNTGELFF

j_gene: TRBJ2-3
d_gene: TRBD2
abundance: NA
v_gene: TRBV7-3
CDR3nt: TGTGCCAGCAGCCCCGGGGGGGGGACCACAGATACGCAGTATTTT
CDR3aa: CASSPGGGTTDTQYF

j_gene: TRBJ2-2
d_gene: NA
abundance: NA
v_gene: TRBV11-2
CDR3nt: TGTGCCAGCAGGGGGTTGGGGTCCGGGGAGCTGTTTTTT
CDR3aa: CASRGLGSGELFF

j_gene: TRBJ2-1
d_gene: TRBD2
abundance: few
v_gene: TRBV7-9
CDR3nt: TGTGCCAGCAGCCATTCGTTCGGGCTAGCGGGGGGTACCTCCTACAATGAGCAGTTCTTC
CDR3aa: CASSHSFGLAGGTSYNEQFF

j_gene: TRBJ1-4
d_gene: NA
abundance: NA
v_gene: TRBV7-6
CDR3nt: TGTGCCAGCAGCTTAGTTGAGTTTGAGAAACTGTTTTTT
CDR3aa: CASSLVEFEKLFF

j_gene: TRBJ1-1
d_gene: TRBD1
abundance: few
v_gene: TRBV7-6
CDR3nt: TGTGCCAGCAGCCCCCAGGGGGTTGGCACTGAAGCTTTCTTT
CDR3aa: CASSPQGVGTEAFF

j_gene: TRBJ1-1
d_gene: TRBD1
abundance: few
v_gene: TRBV5-1
CDR3nt: TGCGCCAGCACTGCAGGGGGTTCCACTGAAGCTTTCTTT
CDR3aa: CASTAGGSTEAFF

j_gene: TRBJ1-3
d_gene: NA
abundance: few
v_gene: TRBV28
CDR3nt: TGTGCCAGCAGCTCCCCCCGGGTGTCGGGTGGAAACACCATATATTTT
CDR3aa: CASSSPRVSGGNTIYF

j_gene: TRBJ2-3
d_gene: NA
abundance: many
v_gene: TRBV7-9
CDR3nt: TGTGCCAGCCTAGGCAGGGGTACAGATACGCAGTATTTT
CDR3aa: CASLGRGTDTQYF

j_gene: TRBJ2-2
d_gene: TRBD1
abundance: NA
v_gene: TRBV6-2/TRBV6-3
CDR3nt: TGTGCCAGCAGACAGGGGGTCGGGGAGCTGTTTTTT
CDR3aa: CASRQGVGELFF